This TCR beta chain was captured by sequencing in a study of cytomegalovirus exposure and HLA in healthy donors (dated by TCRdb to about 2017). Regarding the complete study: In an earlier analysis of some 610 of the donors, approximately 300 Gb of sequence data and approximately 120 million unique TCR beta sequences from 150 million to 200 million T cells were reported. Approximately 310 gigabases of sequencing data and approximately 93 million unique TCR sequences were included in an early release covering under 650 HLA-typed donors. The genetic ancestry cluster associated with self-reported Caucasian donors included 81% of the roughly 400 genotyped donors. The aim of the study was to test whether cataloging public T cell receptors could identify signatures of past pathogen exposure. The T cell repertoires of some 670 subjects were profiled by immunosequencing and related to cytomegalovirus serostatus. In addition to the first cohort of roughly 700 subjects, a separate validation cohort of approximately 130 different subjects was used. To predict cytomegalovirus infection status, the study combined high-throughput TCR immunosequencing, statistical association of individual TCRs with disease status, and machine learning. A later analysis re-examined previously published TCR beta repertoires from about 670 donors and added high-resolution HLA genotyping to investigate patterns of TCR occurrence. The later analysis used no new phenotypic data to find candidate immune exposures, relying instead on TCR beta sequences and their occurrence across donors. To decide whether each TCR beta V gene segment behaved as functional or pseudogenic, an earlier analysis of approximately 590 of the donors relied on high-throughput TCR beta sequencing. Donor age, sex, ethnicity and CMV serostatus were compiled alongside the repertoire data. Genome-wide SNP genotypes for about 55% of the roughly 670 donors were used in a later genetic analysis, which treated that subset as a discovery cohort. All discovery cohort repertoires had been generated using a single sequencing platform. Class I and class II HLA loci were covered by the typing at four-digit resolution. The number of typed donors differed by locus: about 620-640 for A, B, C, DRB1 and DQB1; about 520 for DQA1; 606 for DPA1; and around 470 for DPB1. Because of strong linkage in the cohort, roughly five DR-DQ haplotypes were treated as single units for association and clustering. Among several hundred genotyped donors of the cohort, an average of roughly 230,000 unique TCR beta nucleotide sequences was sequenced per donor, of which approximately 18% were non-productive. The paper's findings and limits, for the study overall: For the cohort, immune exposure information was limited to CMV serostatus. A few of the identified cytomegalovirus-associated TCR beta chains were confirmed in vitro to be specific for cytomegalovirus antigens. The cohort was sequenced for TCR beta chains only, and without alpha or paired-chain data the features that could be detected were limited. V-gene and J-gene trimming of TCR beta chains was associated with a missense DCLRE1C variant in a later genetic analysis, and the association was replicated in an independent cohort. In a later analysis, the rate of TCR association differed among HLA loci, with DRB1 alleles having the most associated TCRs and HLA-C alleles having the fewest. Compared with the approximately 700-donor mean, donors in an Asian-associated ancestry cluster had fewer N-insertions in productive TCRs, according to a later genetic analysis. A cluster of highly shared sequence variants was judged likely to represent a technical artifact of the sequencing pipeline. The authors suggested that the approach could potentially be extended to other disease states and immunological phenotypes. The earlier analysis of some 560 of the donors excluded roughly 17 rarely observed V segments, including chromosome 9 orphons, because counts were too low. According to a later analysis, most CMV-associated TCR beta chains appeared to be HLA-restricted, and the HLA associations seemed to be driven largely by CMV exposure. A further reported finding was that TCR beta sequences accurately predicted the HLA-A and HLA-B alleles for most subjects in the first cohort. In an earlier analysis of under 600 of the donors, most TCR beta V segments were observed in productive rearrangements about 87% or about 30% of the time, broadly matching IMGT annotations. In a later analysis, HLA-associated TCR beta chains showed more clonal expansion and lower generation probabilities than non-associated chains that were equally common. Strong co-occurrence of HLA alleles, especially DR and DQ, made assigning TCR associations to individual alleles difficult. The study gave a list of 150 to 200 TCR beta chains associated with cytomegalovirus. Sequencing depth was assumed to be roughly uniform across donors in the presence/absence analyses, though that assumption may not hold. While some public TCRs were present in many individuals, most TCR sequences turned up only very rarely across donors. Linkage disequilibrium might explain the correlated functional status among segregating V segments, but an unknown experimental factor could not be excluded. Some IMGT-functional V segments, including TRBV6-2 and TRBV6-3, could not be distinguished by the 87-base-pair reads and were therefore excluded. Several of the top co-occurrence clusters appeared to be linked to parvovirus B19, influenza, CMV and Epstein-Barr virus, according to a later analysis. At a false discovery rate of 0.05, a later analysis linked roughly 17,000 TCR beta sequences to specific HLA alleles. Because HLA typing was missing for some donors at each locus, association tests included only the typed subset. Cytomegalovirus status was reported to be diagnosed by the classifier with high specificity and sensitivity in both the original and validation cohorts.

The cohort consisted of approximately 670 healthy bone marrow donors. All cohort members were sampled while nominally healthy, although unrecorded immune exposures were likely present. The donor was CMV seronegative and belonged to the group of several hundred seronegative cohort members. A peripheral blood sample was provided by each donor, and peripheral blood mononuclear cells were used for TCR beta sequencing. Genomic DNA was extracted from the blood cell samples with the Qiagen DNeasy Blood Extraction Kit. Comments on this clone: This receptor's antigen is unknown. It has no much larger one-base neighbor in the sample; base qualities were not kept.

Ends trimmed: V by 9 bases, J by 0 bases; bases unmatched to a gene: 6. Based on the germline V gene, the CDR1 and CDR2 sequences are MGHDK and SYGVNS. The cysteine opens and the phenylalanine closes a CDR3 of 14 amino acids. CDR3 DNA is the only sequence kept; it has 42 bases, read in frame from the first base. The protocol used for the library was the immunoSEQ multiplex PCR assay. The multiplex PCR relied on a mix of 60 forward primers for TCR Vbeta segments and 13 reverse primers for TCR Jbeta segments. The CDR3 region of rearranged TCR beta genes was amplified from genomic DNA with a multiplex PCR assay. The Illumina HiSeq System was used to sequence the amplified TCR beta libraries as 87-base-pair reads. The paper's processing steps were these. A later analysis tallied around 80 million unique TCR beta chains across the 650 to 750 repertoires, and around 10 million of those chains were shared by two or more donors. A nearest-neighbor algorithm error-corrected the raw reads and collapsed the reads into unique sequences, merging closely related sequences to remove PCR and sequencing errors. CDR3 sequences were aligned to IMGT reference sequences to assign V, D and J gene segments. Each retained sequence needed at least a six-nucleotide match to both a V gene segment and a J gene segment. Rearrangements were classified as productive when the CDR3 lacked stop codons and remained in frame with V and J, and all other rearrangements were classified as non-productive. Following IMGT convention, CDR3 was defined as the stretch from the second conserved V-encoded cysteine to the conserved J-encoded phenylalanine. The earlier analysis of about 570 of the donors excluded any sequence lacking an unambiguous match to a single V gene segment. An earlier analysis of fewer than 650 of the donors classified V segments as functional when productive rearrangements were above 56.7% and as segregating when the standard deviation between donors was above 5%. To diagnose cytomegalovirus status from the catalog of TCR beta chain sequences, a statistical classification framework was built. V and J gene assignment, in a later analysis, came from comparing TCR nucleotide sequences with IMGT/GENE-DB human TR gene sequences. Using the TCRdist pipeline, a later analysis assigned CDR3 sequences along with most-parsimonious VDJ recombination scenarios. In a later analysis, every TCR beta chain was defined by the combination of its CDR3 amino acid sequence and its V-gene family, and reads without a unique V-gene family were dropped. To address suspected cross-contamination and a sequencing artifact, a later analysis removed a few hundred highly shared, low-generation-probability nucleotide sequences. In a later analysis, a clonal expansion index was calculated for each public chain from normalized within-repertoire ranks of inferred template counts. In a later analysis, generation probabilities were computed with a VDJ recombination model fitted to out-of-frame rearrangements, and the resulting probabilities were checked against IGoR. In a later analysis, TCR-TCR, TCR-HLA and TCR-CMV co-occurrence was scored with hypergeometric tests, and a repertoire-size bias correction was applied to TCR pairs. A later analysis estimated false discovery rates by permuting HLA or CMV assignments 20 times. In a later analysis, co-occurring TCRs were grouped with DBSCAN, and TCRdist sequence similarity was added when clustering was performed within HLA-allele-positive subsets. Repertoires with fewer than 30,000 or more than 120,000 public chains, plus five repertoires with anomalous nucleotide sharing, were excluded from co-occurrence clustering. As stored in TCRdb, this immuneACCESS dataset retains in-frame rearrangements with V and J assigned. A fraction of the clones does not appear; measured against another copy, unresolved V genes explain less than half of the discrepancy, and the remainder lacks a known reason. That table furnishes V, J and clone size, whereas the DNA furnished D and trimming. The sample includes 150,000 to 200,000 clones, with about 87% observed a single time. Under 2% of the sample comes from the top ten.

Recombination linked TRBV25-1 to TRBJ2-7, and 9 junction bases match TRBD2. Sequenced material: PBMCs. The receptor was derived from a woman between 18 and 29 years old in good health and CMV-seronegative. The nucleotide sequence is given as TGTGCCAGTCGGTCGACTAGCGGCTCCTACGAGCAGTACTTC. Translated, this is CASRSTSGSYEQYF.